This T cell receptor beta chain originates from a study of cytomegalovirus exposure and HLA in healthy donors. Study observations and caveats: According to reports, the classifier identified cytomegalovirus status with high specificity and sensitivity. The authors enumerated 180 or so TCR beta chains as linked to cytomegalovirus.

The donors were members of the validation cohort comprising some 120 subjects, separate from the roughly 600-subject first cohort. As for this clone: Its target is not known.

Measured with immunoSEQ multiplex PCR; TCRdb has only the in-frame clones, and not every one. The profile shows about 220,000 clones, almost 90% of them singletons. This CDR3 comprises 13 residues. The V gene's germline CDR1 is MNHEY and CDR2 SMNVEV (reference sequence). Trimming took 2 bases from V and 5 from J, leaving 9 bases between them. The receptor was derived from a woman aged 18-29 years in good health and CMV-seronegative. The chain employs TRBV27 and TRBJ1-2; a weak D match, TRBD1 (5 bases). What was sequenced was PBMCs. Here the CDR3 reads CASSLSDRYGYTF. The CDR3 bases are TGTGCCAGCAGTTTAAGCGACAGATATGGCTACACCTTC.